This T cell receptor beta chain was found in a study of blood T cells in healthy people across ages. The length of the CDR3 is 11 residues. Germline V gene lookup returns CDR1 MDHEN and CDR2 SYDVKM. With 8 bases removed from V and 6 bases from J, the gap between germline ends came to 11 bases. Sample-barcoded 5' priming and a J-beta primer mix drove a second PCR of roughly 7 to 11 cycles. TCRdb processed the 5' RACE reads anew with MiXCR; each CDR3 protein has one entry. The sample comprises 800,000 to 950,000 distinct CDR3 sequences, about 48% of which are singletons, and under 15% rests with the top ten.

J is TRBJ2-7 and V is TRBV28; D is unresolved. Material for sequencing was blood. This receptor was taken from a young man in good health. CDR3 sequence: CASHGISEQYF. The CDR3 DNA follows: TGTGCCAGCCATGGTATCTCCGAGCAGTACTTC.